This TCR beta chain appears in the sequencing data of a study of CD8 T cells in ankylosing spondylitis. This clonotype was observed at least ten times. Germline V lookup: CDR1 ENHRY, CDR2 SYGVKD. V lost 6 bases and J lost 5, with 25 bases in between. The length of the CDR3 is 18 residues. TCR beta libraries were made by quantitative 5'-RACE with molecular barcodes. Each CDR3 protein is one row after TCRdb ran MiXCR on the 5' RACE reads. This sample has about 52,000 distinct CDR3 sequences, with approximately 7% found just once. The sequenced material came from blood, either unsorted or a sorted T cell fraction (not recorded which). The sequence was collected from a female donor with ankylosing spondylitis or in good health (not recorded which). The chain recombines TRBV10-3 with TRBJ2-2, with D possibly TRBD2 on 5 matching bases. In DNA form, the CDR3 reads TGTGCCATCAGGCGCCAAAGAATACTAGTTTTTTGGACCGGGGAGCTGTTTTTT. Translation: CAIRRQRILVFWTGELFF.